This is a list of T cell receptor beta chains from one sample in a study of STAT5B mutations in CD4+ large granular lymphocyte leukemia. Some clones are missing from TCRdb's copy, which holds only in-frame ones; the method was immunoSEQ multiplex PCR. The sample contains some 27,000 clones, 70% to 75% of which appear only once. Sequences were obtained from CD4+ T cells from blood buffy coats. All receptors come from a human donor in good health. Each CDR3 is given with its conserved first and last residue. D genes are given only for firm matches. A row's size may be missing; if present it is once, few, many or a size class.

V gene,D gene,clone size,J gene,CDR3 DNA,CDR3 protein
TRBV19,.,.,TRBJ2-1,TGTGCCAGTAGAACCTGGGGTAGCAATGAGCAGTTCTTC,CASRTWGSNEQFF
TRBV10-3,TRBD1,few,TRBJ1-2,TGTGCCATCAGTGAGCGGGTGACAGGGGGTGGCTACACCTTC,CAISERVTGGGYTF
TRBV14,TRBD2,.,TRBJ2-1,TGTGCCAGCAGCCAAAGCCTAGCGGGTTTCTTTAGGAATGAGCAGTTCTTC,CASSQSLAGFFRNEQFF
TRBV19,.,.,TRBJ1-2,TGTGCCAGTCGCACCAATCAGGGAGGTAACTATGGCTACACCTTC,CASRTNQGGNYGYTF
TRBV30,TRBD2,.,TRBJ2-5,TGTGCCTGGAGCCGGGGGACTAGAGAGCAAGAGACCCAGTACTTC,CAWSRGTREQETQYF
TRBV5-1,TRBD2,.,TRBJ2-1,TGCGCCAGCAGCTTGGGCGGGACTAGCGTCGATAATGAGCAGTTCTTC,CASSLGGTSVDNEQFF
TRBV30,.,.,TRBJ2-5,TGTGCCTGGAGTAGCGGAGGGGGTGAGACCCAGTACTTC,CAWSSGGGETQYF
TRBV2,.,few,TRBJ2-7,TGTGCCAGCACTGCTACGGTCTACGAGCAGTACTTC,CASTATVYEQYF
TRBV19,.,few,TRBJ2-7,TGTGCCAGTAGTTCTCGTATCTCAGGGGCCTACGAGCAGTACTTC,CASSSRISGAYEQYF
TRBV27,.,.,TRBJ1-1,TGTGCCAGCAGTTTACTCCCGAACACTGAAGCTTTCTTT,CASSLLPNTEAFF
TRBV4-1,.,.,TRBJ2-7,TGCGCCAGCAGCCAAGACGTGGGATCCATGCACTTC,CASSQDVGSMHF
TRBV7-8,TRBD1,.,TRBJ2-3,TGTGCCAGCAGCCCTCCCTCACAGGGGGCGGCAGATACGCAGTATTTT,CASSPPSQGAADTQYF
TRBV4-1,TRBD2,once,TRBJ2-3,TGCGCCAGCAGCCAAGGGGGACTAGCGGGAAGGGGAGATACGCAGTATTTT,CASSQGGLAGRGDTQYF
TRBV7-7,TRBD2,.,TRBJ2-5,TGTGCTAGCAGCTTAGACGGGAGGGCTGGAGAGACCCAGTACTTC,CASSLDGRAGETQYF
TRBV7-6,.,few,TRBJ1-5,TGTGCCAGCAGCTTAGGGCCGGGCAGGAATAGCAATCAGCCCCAGCATTTT,CASSLGPGRNSNQPQHF
TRBV19,.,few,TRBJ1-5,TGTGCCAGTAGTGTCCAGGGGAGTCAGCCCCAGCATTTT,CASSVQGSQPQHF
TRBV28,.,few,TRBJ2-1,TGTGCCGCAACCCACGGGAGTGTGTCTTTAGCTGAGCAGTTCTTC,CAATHGSVSLAEQFF
TRBV5-4,.,.,TRBJ2-3,TGTGCCAGCAGCCGAAGACCGGCAGATACGCAGTATTTT,CASSRRPADTQYF
TRBV5-6,TRBD1,.,TRBJ1-4,TGTGCCAGCAGCTTTGGGACAGGGGGAGAAAAACTGTTTTTT,CASSFGTGGEKLFF
TRBV7-3,.,.,TRBJ2-7,TGTGCCAGCAGCACGGACTGGAAAAGCTACGAGCAGTACTTC,CASSTDWKSYEQYF
TRBV5-4,.,.,TRBJ2-5,TGTGCCAGCAGCCCGGCTGGGGGAAGCGAGACCCAGTACTTC,CASSPAGGSETQYF
TRBV4-3,TRBD1,.,TRBJ2-1,TGCGCCAGCAGCCGCCCCGGGACAGGGACCAATGAGCAGTTCTTC,CASSRPGTGTNEQFF
TRBV4-2,TRBD1,.,TRBJ1-4,TGTGCCAGCAGCCAAGATAGGGGACAGGTCGAGGAAAAACTGTTTTTT,CASSQDRGQVEEKLFF
TRBV6-6,.,.,TRBJ2-3,TGTGCCAGCAGCAGTTTCGACAGCACAGATACGCAGTATTTT,CASSSFDSTDTQYF
TRBV10-3,.,few,TRBJ2-1,TGTGCCATCAGAGGGACATTTAAGGACTACAATGAGCAGTTCTTC,CAIRGTFKDYNEQFF
TRBV7-2,TRBD1,once,TRBJ1-1,TGTGCCAGCAACCTCGACAGGGGGCTTTCGAACACTGAAGCTTTCTTT,CASNLDRGLSNTEAFF
TRBV19,.,.,TRBJ2-7,TGTGCCAGTAGTCTGGAAAAGTCCTCCTACGAGCAGTACTTC,CASSLEKSSYEQYF
TRBV7-2,.,few,TRBJ1-1,TGTGCCAGCGGTAACAGGGCTGGTAGCACTGAAGCTTTCTTT,CASGNRAGSTEAFF
TRBV11-2,TRBD2,.,TRBJ2-7,TGTGCCAGCAGCTTACGGGGCGCAGCGGGAGGGCGTGGTTCCCACGAGCAGTACTTC,CASSLRGAAGGRGSHEQYF
TRBV27,.,.,TRBJ1-1,TGTGCCAGCCGGGGGGTCAAAAGAGGGGACACTGAAGCTTTCTTT,CASRGVKRGDTEAFF
TRBV6-5,TRBD2,.,TRBJ2-5,TGTGCCAGCAGCCCACGCCCCAGCGGGATAGAGACCCAGTACTTC,CASSPRPSGIETQYF
TRBV7-8,.,.,TRBJ1-1,TGTGCCAGCAGCACCTTGCGAAGGGGAGTGGACCTGGCTGAAGCTTTCTTT,CASSTLRRGVDLAEAFF
TRBV30,.,.,TRBJ1-1,TGTGCCTGGAGTCAAGGGCATTCCCAAACCGAAGCTTTCTTT,CAWSQGHSQTEAFF
TRBV15,.,.,TRBJ2-5,TGTGCCACCAGCCGACGGGCGATTGACCTCGGGGAGACCCAGTACTTC,CATSRRAIDLGETQYF
TRBV30,.,few,TRBJ1-1,TGTGCCTGGAGTGCGGGGACACCTATGGAAGCTTTCTTT,CAWSAGTPMEAFF
TRBV18,.,once,TRBJ1-5,TGTGCCAGCTCAGGGGGTATGGGCAATCAGCCCCAGCATTTT,CASSGGMGNQPQHF
TRBV4-2,TRBD1,.,TRBJ1-4,TGTGCCAGCAGCCAAGCAAGACAGGGCCGTGAAAAACTGTTTTTT,CASSQARQGREKLFF
TRBV9,TRBD1,.,TRBJ2-2,TGTGCCAGCAGCGGCCCCGGGACAGGGCGGACCGGGGAGCTGTTTTTT,CASSGPGTGRTGELFF
TRBV23-1,.,.,TRBJ2-7,TGCGCCAGCAGTCAGTGGGGCGTACTTTTTGCCTACGAGCAGTACTTC,CASSQWGVLFAYEQYF
TRBV5-5,TRBD2,.,TRBJ2-2,TGTGCCAGCAGCTTGACTAGCGGGAGACGTGACGGGGAGCTGTTTTTT,CASSLTSGRRDGELFF
TRBV29-1,TRBD2,.,TRBJ2-2,TGCAGCGTTGACCGGGGGAGGGGCACCGGGGAGCTGTTTTTT,CSVDRGRGTGELFF
TRBV27,TRBD2,once,TRBJ2-7,TGTGCCAGCAGTTTATCCCTACCTCGGACTAGCGGGAGAGGTGGGATGTACGAGCAGTACTTC,CASSLSLPRTSGRGGMYEQYF
TRBV27,.,few,TRBJ1-2,TGTGCCAGCCGCCCGGGGGACCGCCAAATGTGGACCTTC,CASRPGDRQMWTF
TRBV6-5,.,.,TRBJ1-6,TGTGCCAGCAGCAAAAATTGGTCCAATTCACCCCTCCACTTT,CASSKNWSNSPLHF
TRBV5-1,TRBD2,.,TRBJ2-3,TGCGCCAGCAGCCTCGCAGCGGGAGGGCCCCAAGATACGCAGTATTTT,CASSLAAGGPQDTQYF
TRBV7-9,.,.,TRBJ2-3,TGTGCCAGCAGCCCCCCCTTGAGATTGAGCACAGATACGCAGTATTTT,CASSPPLRLSTDTQYF
TRBV7-2,TRBD1,.,TRBJ2-5,TGTGCCAGCAGCGACCGACAGGGCGTAGCCCAAGAGACCCAGTACTTC,CASSDRQGVAQETQYF
TRBV10-3,TRBD2,.,TRBJ2-3,TGTGCCATCAGTGAGCGACTAGCGGGGGGGGCAGATACGCAGTATTTT,CAISERLAGGADTQYF
TRBV15,TRBD2,.,TRBJ2-2,TGTGCCACCAGCAGACTGAGACTAGCGGGGGGGTTGGGCGGGGAGCTGTTTTTT,CATSRLRLAGGLGGELFF
TRBV19,.,.,TRBJ2-3,TGTGCCAGTAGTATCGGGACACCTCCGACGCAGTATTTT,CASSIGTPPTQYF